This T cell receptor (beta chain) was found in a study of metastatic and nonmetastatic thyroid tumors. Patients were all untreated before their thyroid surgery. A few counts support this clone. The germline gives CDR1 MDHEN, CDR2 SYDVKM. CDR3 length: 14 residues. The junction had 9 bases not matched to a gene; V was cut back by 5 bases and J by 6 bases. TCRdb re-clonotyped the PCR reads via MiXCR. The sample holds tens of thousands of clones, 11% to 15% seen once. The clonotype was recovered from a male donor with papillary thyroid cancer or a benign thyroid nodule (not recorded which). Some clones in this sample may be carry-over from other donors' samples. Sequencing used blood. The V gene is TRBV28, the J gene TRBJ2-7; TRBD1 agrees at 8 bases. The CDR3 DNA sequence: TGTGCCAGCAGTCCGGGACAGGCATACCTCGAGCAGTACTTC. Residues: CASSPGQAYLEQYF.